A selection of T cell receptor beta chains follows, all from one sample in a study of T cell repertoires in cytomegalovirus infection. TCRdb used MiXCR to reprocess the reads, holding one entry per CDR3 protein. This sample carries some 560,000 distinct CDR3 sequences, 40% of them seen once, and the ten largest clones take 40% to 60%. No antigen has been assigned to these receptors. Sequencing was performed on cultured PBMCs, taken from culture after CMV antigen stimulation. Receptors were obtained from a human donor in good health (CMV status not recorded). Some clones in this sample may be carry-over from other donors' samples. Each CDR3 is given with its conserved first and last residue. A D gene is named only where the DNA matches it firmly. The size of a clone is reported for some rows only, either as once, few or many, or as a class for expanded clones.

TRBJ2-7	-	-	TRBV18	TGTGCCAGCTCACGGGACGGAGTCGAGCAGTACTTC	CASSRDGVEQYF
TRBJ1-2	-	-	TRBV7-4	TGTGCCAGCAGCCTACACGACCCAAACTATGGCTACACCTTC	CASSLHDPNYGYTF
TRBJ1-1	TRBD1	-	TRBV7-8	TGTGCCAGCAGCCCGTACAGGGGGGGTGGGACTGAAGCTTTCTTT	CASSPYRGGGTEAFF
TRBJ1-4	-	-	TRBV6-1	TGTGCCAGCAGTGAAGGGGGGGCGGGTGAAAAACTGTTTTTT	CASSEGGAGEKLFF
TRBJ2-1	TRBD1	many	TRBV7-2	TGTGCCAGCAGCCATAGACAGGGGGGGCGTCGCAATGAGCAGTTCTTC	CASSHRQGGRRNEQFF
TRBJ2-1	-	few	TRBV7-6	TGTGCCAGCAGCTTAGTAACTGAGCAGTTCTTC	CASSLVTEQFF
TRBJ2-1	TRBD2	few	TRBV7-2	TGTGCCAGCAGGGGACTAGCGGGGTTGTCGCAGTTCTTC	CASRGLAGLSQFF
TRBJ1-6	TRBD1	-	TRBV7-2	TGTGCCAGCAGCCAGTCGACAGGGGATTTTTCACCCCTCCACTTT	CASSQSTGDFSPLHF
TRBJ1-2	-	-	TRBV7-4	TGTGCCAGCAGTTCGGTGGCAGCTTATGTCCGGGGTGGCTACACCTTC	CASSSVAAYVRGGYTF
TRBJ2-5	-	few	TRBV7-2	TGTGCCAGCAGCTTAGCGCGAACTAGGGAGACCCAGTACTTC	CASSLARTRETQYF
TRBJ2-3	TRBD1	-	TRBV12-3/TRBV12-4	TGTGCCAGCAGTTTAGCCACGACAGGGGGCTTCACAGATACGCAGTATTTT	CASSLATTGGFTDTQYF
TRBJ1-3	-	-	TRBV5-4	TGTGCCAGCAGCTTGGGGGCCCTGGGAAACACCATATATTTT	CASSLGALGNTIYF
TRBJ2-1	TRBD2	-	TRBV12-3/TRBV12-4	TGTGCCAGCAGTCCTCTACGGGGGGGGGCCTACAATGAGCAGTTCTTC	CASSPLRGGAYNEQFF
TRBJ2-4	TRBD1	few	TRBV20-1	TGCAGTGCCACGCTACAACCTCGGACAGGGGTGGAAAACATTCAGTACTTC	CSATLQPRTGVENIQYF
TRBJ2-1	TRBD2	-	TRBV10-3	TGTGCCATCAGTGTCCTAGCGGGAGAACTGTTCTTC	CAISVLAGELFF
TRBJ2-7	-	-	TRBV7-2	TGTGCCAGCAGCTACCCCGGACAGACGGCGCTCTACGAGCAGTACTTC	CASSYPGQTALYEQYF
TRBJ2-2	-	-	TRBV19	TGTGCCAGTAGTATTATGGCCATGGACACCGGGGAGCTGTTTTTT	CASSIMAMDTGELFF
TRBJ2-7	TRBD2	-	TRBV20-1	TGCAGTGCTGAAGTCACTAGCGGGGGGACCTACGAGCAGTACTTC	CSAEVTSGGTYEQYF
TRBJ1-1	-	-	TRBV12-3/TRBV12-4	TGTGCCAGCGGAAGGGGTGATGAAGCTTTCTTT	CASGRGDEAFF
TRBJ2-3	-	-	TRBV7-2	TGTGCCAGCAGCTTAACCCGGGGGCCAGATACGCAGTATTTT	CASSLTRGPDTQYF
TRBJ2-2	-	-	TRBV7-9	TGTGCCAGCAGACCGACTAGTTCCGGGGAGCTGTTTTTT	CASRPTSSGELFF
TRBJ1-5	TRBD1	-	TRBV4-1	TGCGCCAGCAGCCCGACAGGGAACCCTTATAGCAATCAGCCCCAGCATTTT	CASSPTGNPYSNQPQHF
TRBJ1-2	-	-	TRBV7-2	TGTGCCAGCAGCATCACAGTCAACTATGGCTACACCTTC	CASSITVNYGYTF
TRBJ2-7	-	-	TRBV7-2	TGTGCCAGCAGCTTAAGGGGATCTTCCCTGTACTTC	CASSLRGSSLYF
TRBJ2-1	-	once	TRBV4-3	TGCGCCAGCAGCCGCCATAGCAGGGGAGGGACTACCTACAATGAGCAGTTCTTC	CASSRHSRGGTTYNEQFF
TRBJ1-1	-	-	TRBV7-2	TGTGCCAGCAGACAAGGACAGCTGAACACTGAAGCTTTCTTT	CASRQGQLNTEAFF
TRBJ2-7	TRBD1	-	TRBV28	TGTGCCAGCGCCACAGGGGCTTCCTACGAGCAGTACTTC	CASATGASYEQYF
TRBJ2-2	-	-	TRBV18	TGTGCCAGCTCACCTCAGGAAACCGGGGAGCTGTTTTTT	CASSPQETGELFF